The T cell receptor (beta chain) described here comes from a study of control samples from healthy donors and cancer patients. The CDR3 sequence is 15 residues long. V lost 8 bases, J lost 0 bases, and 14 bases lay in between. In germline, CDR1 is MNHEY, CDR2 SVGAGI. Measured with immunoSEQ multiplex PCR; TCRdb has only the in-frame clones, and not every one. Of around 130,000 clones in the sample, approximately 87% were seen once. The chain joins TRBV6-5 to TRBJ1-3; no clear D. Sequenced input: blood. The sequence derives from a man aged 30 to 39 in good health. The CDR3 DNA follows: TGTGCCAGCGAAGACCCGCGCACCTCTGGAAACACCATATATTTT. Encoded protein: CASEDPRTSGNTIYF.